This paragraph covers one T cell receptor beta chain sequence. Its antigen has not been determined. No qualities accompany the bases; no much larger clone lies one base away. This specimen includes other DNA sequences encoding the same CDR3. V drops 2 bases and J drops 3 bases, leaving 1 base in between. Including the terminal cysteine and phenylalanine, the CDR3 comprises 11 residues. Only the CDR3 DNA is retained, 33 bases long and in frame from the first base. The CDR1 and CDR2 encoded by the germline V gene are SGHRS and YFSETQ. The time point label here, explained by the study, means: about 28 days (+/-7) after the second vaccine dose. Per the publication, the treatment or condition label means: meningococcal conjugate vaccine given as trial control. Samples from vaccinated people were obtained from the UK trials COV001 and COV002, which included a single-blind randomized controlled phase 2/3 trial of AZD1222 (ChAdOx1 nCoV-19) in healthy adults. Trial participant PBMC samples were collected at day 0 and day 28 after the second dose for TCRbeta chain sequencing.

The CDR3 regions of human TCRbeta chains were subjected to immunosequencing. Under the source paper's analysis protocol: Repertoire TCRs were checked for matches against a reference library of SARS-CoV-2-specific TCRs that had been generated using the MIRA antigen-specificity platform. Breadth was defined as the fraction of unique TCRs that were SARS-CoV-2-associated. Depth was defined as the fraction of total T cells that were SARS-CoV-2-associated. Using the MIRA data, every spike-specific TCR was mapped to the spike region that the TCR reacted to and assigned to either a CD4 or a CD8 class. Log10-transformed breadth and depth values were compared by one-way ANOVA with Sidak's multiple comparisons tests. TCRdb stores this immuneACCESS table with in-frame sequences only. Part of the clones is absent; in the studies checked, under half of the shortfall reflects unresolved V genes, and no reason is known for the rest. D and trimming were read from the DNA, whereas the V and J calls and clone size are those reported in that table. This sample holds some 170,000 clones; about 90% were observed only once. 3.5% to 4.5% of the sample is taken by the ten largest.

The data were taken from a study of T cell responses to AZD1222 COVID-19 vaccine (TCRdb year 2021). With respect to the entire study: TCR sequencing covered some 240 trial participants: 207 given two doses of AZD1222 and some 25 given two doses of MenACWY control vaccine. Trial participants were enrolled by age into subgroups of 18-55, 56-69 and 70-plus years, and about 150, 27 and 61 TCR-sequenced participants, respectively, were included in these subgroups. What the work shows at the level of the full study, not this receptor alone: In the small 56-69-year group, the increase in depth fell short of significance, most likely because of low power. Conclusions about previously exposed vaccinees are limited, since just five to seven AZD1222 recipients were seropositive for SARS-CoV-2 at baseline. Nearly half of unique spike-specific TCRs reportedly recognized epitopes outside regions mutated in the B.1.351 and B.1.1.7 variants. Participants were mostly white British and included more females than males, and it was suggested by the authors that clonal diversity may have been underestimated. The vaccine-associated CD4 TCRs covered the entire spike protein, and the dominant responses fell in regions 160-218 and 743-854. After two AZD1222 doses, spike-specific TCR breadth and depth were significantly higher than at day 0 and than in MenACWY recipients. No day 14 peak-response samples were available, so repertoires were characterized only after the peak T cell response.

The rearrangement joined TRBV5-1 to TRBJ2-3; the D gene is not confidently resolved. The clonotype comes from an adult who received the MenACWY meningococcal vaccine as a control. Sequencing used peripheral blood, obtained 28 days after the second dose of the MenACWY control vaccine. The CDR3 is CASSFTDTQYF. The bases read TGCGCCAGCAGCTTTACAGATACGCAGTATTTT.